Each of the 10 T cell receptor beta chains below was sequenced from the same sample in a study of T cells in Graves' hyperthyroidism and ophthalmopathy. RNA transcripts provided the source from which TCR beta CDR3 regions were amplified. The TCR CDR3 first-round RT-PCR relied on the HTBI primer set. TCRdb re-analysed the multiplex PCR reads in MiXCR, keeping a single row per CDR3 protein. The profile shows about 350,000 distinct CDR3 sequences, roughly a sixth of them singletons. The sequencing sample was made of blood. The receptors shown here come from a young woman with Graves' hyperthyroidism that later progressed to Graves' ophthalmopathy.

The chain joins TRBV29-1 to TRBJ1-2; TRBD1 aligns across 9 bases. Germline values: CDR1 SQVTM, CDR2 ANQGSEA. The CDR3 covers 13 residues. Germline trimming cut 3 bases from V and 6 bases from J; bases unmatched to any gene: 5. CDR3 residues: CSVENRGLDGYTF. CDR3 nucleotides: TGCAGCGTTGAGAACAGGGGGCTTGATGGCTACACCTTC. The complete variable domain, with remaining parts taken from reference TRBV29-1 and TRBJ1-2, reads SAVISQKPSRDICQRGTSLTIQCQVDSQVTMMFWYRQQPGQSLTLIATANQGSEATYESGFVIDKFPISRPNLTFSTLTVSNMSPEDSSIYLCSVENRGLDGYTFGSGTRLTVV.

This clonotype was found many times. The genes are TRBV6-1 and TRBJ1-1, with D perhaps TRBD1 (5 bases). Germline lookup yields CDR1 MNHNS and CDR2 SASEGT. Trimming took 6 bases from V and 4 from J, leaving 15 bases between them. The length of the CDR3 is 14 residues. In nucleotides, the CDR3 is TGTGCCAGCAGCCTTAGGGGTAGGGGCACTGAAGCTTTCTTT. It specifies CASSLRGRGTEAFF.

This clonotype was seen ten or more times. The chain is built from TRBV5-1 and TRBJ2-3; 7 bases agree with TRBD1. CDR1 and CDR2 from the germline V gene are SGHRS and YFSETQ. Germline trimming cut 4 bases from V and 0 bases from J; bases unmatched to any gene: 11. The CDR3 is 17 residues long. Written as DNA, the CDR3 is TGCGCCAGCAGCGGGAGATGGACAGGAGAGAGCACAGATACGCAGTATTTT. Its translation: CASSGRWTGESTDTQYF.

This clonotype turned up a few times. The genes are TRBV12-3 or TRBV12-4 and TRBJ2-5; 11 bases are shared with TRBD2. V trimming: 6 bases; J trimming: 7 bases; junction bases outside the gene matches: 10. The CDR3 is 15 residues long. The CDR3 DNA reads TGTGCCAGCAGGCTACTAGCGGGAGCTGAAGGGACCCAGTACTTC. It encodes CASRLLAGAEGTQYF.

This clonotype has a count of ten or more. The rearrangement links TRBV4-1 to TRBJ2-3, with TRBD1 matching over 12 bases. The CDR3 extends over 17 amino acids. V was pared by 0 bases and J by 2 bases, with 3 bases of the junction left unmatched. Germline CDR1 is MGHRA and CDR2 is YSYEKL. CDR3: CASSQDPGQGATDTQYF. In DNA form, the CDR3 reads TGCGCCAGCAGCCAAGACCCGGGACAGGGGGCCACAGATACGCAGTATTTT.

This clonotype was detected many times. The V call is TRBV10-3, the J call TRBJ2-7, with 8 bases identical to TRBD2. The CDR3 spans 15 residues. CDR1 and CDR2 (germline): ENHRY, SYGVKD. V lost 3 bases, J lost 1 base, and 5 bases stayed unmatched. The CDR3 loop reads CAISDTSGISYEQYF. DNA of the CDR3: TGTGCCATCAGTGACACTAGCGGAATATCCTACGAGCAGTACTTC.

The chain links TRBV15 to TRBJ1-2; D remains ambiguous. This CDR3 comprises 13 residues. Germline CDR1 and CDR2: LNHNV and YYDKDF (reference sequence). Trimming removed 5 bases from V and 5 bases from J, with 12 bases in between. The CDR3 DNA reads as TGTGCCACCAGCGGTACGTGGCAGTATGGCTACACCTTC. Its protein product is CATSGTWQYGYTF.

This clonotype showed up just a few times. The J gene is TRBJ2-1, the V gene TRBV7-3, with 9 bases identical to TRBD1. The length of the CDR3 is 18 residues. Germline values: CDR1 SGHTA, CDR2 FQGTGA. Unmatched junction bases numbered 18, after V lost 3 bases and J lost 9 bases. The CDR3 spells CASSFPGASGDRDGEQFF. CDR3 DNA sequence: TGTGCCAGCAGCTTTCCGGGTGCGTCTGGGGACAGGGACGGTGAGCAGTTCTTC.

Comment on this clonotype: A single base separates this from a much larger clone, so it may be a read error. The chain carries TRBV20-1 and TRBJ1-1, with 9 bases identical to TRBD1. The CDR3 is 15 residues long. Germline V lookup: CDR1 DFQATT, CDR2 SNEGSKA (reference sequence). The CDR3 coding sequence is TGCGGTGCTAGAGACCGGGACAGGGATAACACTGAAGCTTTCTTT. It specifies CGARDRDRDNTEAFF.

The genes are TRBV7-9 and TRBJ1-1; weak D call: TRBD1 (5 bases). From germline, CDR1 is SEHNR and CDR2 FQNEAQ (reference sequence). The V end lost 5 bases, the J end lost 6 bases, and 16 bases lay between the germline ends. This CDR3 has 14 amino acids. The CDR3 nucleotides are TGTGCCAGCAGCCCCGGGGCATATCAGGCTGAAGCTTTCTTT. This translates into CASSPGAYQAEAFF.